The entry that follows covers one T cell receptor (beta chain) sequence. Its antigen is not identified. This entry comes from a study of T cell responses to AZD1222 COVID-19 vaccine. The study, taken as a whole, reports: Vaccine-associated CD4 TCRs ranged over spike, dominating at 160-218 and 743-854. Elevations in Spike-specific TCR breadth and depth followed administration of two AZD1222 doses.

V dropped 2 bases and J dropped 2; count of bases not matched to a gene: 4. The CDR3 sequence is 15 residues long. Germline CDR1 and CDR2: SGDLS and YYNGEE. The repertoire was sequenced with immunoSEQ multiplex PCR; TCRdb's copy has only in-frame clones and lacks some. Of 250,000 to 300,000 clones listed, 94% are singletons. This sample comprised peripheral blood, obtained 28 days after the second AZD1222 dose. The gene calls are TRBV9 and TRBJ2-1, with 7 nucleotides matching TRBD2. The TCR originated in an adult who received the AZD1222 COVID-19 vaccine. In DNA, the CDR3 is TGTGCCAGCAGCGTTTTAGCGGGCGCCTACAATGAGCAGTTCTTC. It yields the protein CASSVLAGAYNEQFF.